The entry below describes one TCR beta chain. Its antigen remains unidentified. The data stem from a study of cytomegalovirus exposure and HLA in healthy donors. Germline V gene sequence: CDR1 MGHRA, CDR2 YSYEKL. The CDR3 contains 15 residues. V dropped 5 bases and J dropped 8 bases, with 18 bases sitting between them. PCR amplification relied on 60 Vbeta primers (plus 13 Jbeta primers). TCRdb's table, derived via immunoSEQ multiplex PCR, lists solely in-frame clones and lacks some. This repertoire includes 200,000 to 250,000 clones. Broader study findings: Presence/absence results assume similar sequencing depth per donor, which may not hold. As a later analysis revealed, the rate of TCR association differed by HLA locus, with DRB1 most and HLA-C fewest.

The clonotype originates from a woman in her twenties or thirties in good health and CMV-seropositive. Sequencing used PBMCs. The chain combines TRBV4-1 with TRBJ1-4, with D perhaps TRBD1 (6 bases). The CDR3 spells CASSLEGGGGEKLFF. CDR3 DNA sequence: TGCGCCAGCAGCTTAGAGGGGGGGGGAGGGGAAAAACTGTTTTTT.